This T cell receptor (beta chain) was captured in a study of cytomegalovirus exposure and HLA in healthy donors. Study-level results: Common viral pathogens seemed to be connected with several of the most significant clusters, according to a later analysis.

In the PCR, 60 Vbeta and 13 Jbeta primers were used. Clones were sequenced by immunoSEQ multiplex PCR, and TCRdb holds only the in-frame ones, with some missing. In the table there are roughly 100,000 clones, about 70% of which are singletons. As for this clone: As yet, its antigen is unknown.

Trimming took 1 base from V and 6 from J; bases not matched to a gene: 3. Germline V gives CDR1 SGHRS, CDR2 YFSETQ. The CDR3 has 15 amino acids. The rearrangement joins TRBV5-1 to TRBJ2-3, with 12 nucleotides matching TRBD2. Sequencing was done on a sample of PBMCs. This clonotype was sampled from a man aged 50-59 years in good health and CMV-seropositive. CDR3 loop: CASSLLAGGPDTQYF. The CDR3 DNA reads TGCGCCAGCAGCTTGCTAGCGGGAGGGCCGGATACGCAGTATTTT.